This T cell receptor (beta chain) was sequenced during a study of T cells after yellow fever vaccination (dated by TCRdb to between 2018 and 2021). For the study in its entirety: The SMART-Seq v4 Ultra Low Input RNA kit was used to prepare libraries from fractions with low cell numbers. Two healthy male donors made up the cohort, one aged 18 to 29 years and the other aged 30 to 39 years. Bulk PBMC replicates and cell subsets were isolated from blood drawn at multiple timepoints before and after both primary and secondary immunization. To follow T-cell clones before and after both primary and booster YFV17D yellow fever vaccination, bulk TCR alpha and beta repertoires underwent longitudinal sequencing.

CDR1 and CDR2 (SGHRS, YFSETQ) derive from the germline V gene. From V the trimming removes 4 bases and from J it removes 4 bases, while the gene matches leave 8 bases of the junction unaccounted for. The CDR3 contains 15 residues, cysteine and phenylalanine counted. Just the 45-base CDR3 DNA is kept, in frame starting at base 1. Sample treatment or condition, as interpreted from the label and publication: live attenuated yellow fever vaccine strain. At each blood-draw timepoint, two biological replicates of bulk PBMCs were collected. PBMCs were isolated from peripheral blood using a standard Ficoll-Paque protocol. TriZol was used to extract RNA from bulk PBMCs, CD4 and CD8 fractions, and dextramer-positive and dextramer-negative fractions. This clonotype was observed a few times. No antigen is known for it. Within one base of it there is no much larger clone, and no base qualities were kept. General conclusions and limits of the study: Because abundant contaminating clonotypes from the bulk population could be contained in FACS-sorted repertoires, computational filtering was required. Compared with the primary T-cell response, the secondary T-cell response was weaker but faster, peaking on day 5 rather than day 15. A small fraction of clonotypes appeared in both the CD4 and CD8 compartments, likely as a result of convergent recombination. Most clones expanded after primary vaccination (96% of CD4 and around nine tenths of CD8) were re-detected after the booster, suggesting that broad memory maintenance occurred. Because the study included only a couple of donors, the extent to which the findings can be generalized is limited.

TCR cDNA was made using 5'RACE template switching, a step that added a universal primer site and unique molecular identifiers. Priming for cDNA synthesis came from both the TCR alpha and TCR beta constant segments. Library amplification used two PCR steps, and the second PCR step added sample barcodes and sequencing adapters. Libraries were sequenced on Illumina HiSeq 2500 (2x100 bp) or NovaSeq (2x150 bp). Per the authors' processing: MIGEC was used to demultiplex reads and collapse the reads into UMI consensus sequences, and MiXCR was used for V(D)J alignment. Clonotypes responding to the vaccine were identified with edgeR on replicate PBMC samples, with the criteria of FDR below 0.01 and a log2 fold change above 5 up to day 15. Bulk clonotypes were assigned CD4 or CD8 identity according to which sequenced CD4 or CD8 repertoire held them at higher abundance. The raw public reads went through TCRdb reprocessing: fastp at Q25, MiXCR clone calling, in-frame beta chains kept. Records with the same CDR3 protein are collapsed into one entry carrying the most frequent genes and DNA. TCRdb, rather than the study authors, made the V and J calls. In all, the sample holds 450,000 to 600,000 distinct CDR3 sequences, and approximately 13% of those were seen once. The leading ten clones occupy about an eighth of the sample.

The clonotype originates from a man aged 30 to 45 who received the YFV17D yellow fever vaccine. This receptor chain uses TRBV5-1 and TRBJ2-1; a stretch of 7 junction bases matches TRBD1. The starting material was PBMCs, obtained on the day of the yellow fever booster vaccination. The bases read TGCGCCAGCAGCATGGGACAGCTTACTTACAATGAGCAGTTCTTC. It is translated as CASSMGQLTYNEQFF.